This paragraph covers one TCR beta chain sequence. The record originates from a study of shared clonotypes between healthy human individuals. It was at deep level that the assay was run. TCRdb's table, derived via immunoSEQ multiplex PCR, lists solely in-frame clones and lacks some. This table has approximately 2,300,000 clones, about nine tenths appearing once. The junction had 6 bases not matched to a gene; V was cut back by 7 bases and J by 2 bases. Germline CDR1 and CDR2: ENHRY and SYGVKD. The CDR3 runs to 15 residues. The sequence was obtained from a man between 18 and 35 years old in good health. Some clones in this sample may be carry-over from other donors' samples. Sequenced: naive CD4+ T cells from PBMCs. Subset of the sample: CD45RA+ positively selected. The chain joins TRBV10-3 to TRBJ2-1; 9 bases agree with TRBD1. CDR3 coding DNA: TGTGCCATCACACAGGGGGCCCCGGCCTACAATGAGCAGTTCTTC. Amino acid sequence: CAITQGAPAYNEQFF.